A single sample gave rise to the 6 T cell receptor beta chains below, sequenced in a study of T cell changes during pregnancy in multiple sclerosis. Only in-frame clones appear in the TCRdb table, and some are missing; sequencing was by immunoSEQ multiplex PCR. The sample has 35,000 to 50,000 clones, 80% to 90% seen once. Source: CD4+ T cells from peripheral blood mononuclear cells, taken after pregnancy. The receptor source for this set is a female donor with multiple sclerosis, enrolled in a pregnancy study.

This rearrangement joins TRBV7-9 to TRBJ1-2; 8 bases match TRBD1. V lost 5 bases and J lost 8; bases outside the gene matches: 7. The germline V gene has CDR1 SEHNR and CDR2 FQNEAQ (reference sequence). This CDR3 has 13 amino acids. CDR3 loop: CASSTGQGRGYTF. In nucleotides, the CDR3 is TGTGCCAGCAGCACCGGACAGGGCAGGGGCTACACCTTC.

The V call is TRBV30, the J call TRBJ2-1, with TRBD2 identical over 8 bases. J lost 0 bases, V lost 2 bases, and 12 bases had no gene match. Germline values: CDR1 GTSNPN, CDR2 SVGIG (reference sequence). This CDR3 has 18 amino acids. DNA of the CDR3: TGTGCCTGGAGTTCCGGGAGCGGGAGCACGAGCTCCTACAATGAGCAGTTCTTC. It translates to CAWSSGSGSTSSYNEQFF.

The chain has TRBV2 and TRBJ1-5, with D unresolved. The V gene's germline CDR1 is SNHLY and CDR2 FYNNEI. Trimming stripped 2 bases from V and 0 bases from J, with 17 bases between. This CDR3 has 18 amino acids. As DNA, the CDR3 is TGTGCCAGCAGTGAACCCCGGAGAGGGTTTGGTAGCAATCAGCCCCAGCATTTT. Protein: CASSEPRRGFGSNQPQHF.

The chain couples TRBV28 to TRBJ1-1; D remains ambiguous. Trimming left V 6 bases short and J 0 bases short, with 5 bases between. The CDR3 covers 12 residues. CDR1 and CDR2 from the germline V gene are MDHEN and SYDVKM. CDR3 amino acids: CASREVNTEAFF. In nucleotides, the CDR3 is TGTGCCAGCAGGGAGGTGAACACTGAAGCTTTCTTT.

CDR3 in DNA: TGTGCCAGCACCCAGGGAAGAGAGACCCAGTACTTC. Translating gives CASTQGRETQYF. The V and J genes are TRBV6-6 and TRBJ2-5; possible D gene TRBD1, 5 bases. The CDR3 is 12 amino acids. Trimming cost V 7 bases and J 4 bases, with 10 bases left between them. Germline CDR1 is MNHNY and CDR2 is SVGAGI (reference sequence).

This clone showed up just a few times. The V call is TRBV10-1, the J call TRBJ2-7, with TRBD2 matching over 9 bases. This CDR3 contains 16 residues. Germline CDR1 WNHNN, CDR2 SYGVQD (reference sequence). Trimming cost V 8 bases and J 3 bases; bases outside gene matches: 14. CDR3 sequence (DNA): TGCGCCAGCGGGTGGTATATAGCGGGGGCCTTCTACGAGCAGTACTTC. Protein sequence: CASGWYIAGAFYEQYF.